The 31 T cell receptor beta chains below all came from one sample that was sequenced in a study of control samples from healthy donors and cancer patients. The assay was immunoSEQ multiplex PCR, and TCRdb's table has in-frame clones only and misses some. The sample records 100,000 to 150,000 clones, 88% being singletons. The source material was blood. Receptors were obtained from a man aged 45-65 years in good health.

The chain couples TRBV30 to TRBJ2-2; D is unclear. Germline V gene lookup returns CDR1 GTSNPN and CDR2 SVGIG (reference sequence). CDR3 length: 15 residues. With 1 base removed from V and 3 bases from J, the gap between germline ends came to 12 bases. The CDR3 coding sequence is TGTGCCTGGAGTGGTAGTTGGTCCGACACCGGGGAGCTGTTTTTT. Amino acids: CAWSGSWSDTGELFF.

V usage is TRBV4-1 and J usage is TRBJ2-7; a weak D match, TRBD1 (6 bases). V shed 1 base and J shed 2 bases, with 12 bases lying between them. Germline V gives CDR1 MGHRA, CDR2 YSYEKL. The CDR3 runs to 15 residues. CDR3 loop: CASSQGPGAPYEQYF. The CDR3 region has the DNA TGCGCCAGCAGCCAAGGGCCAGGGGCCCCCTACGAGCAGTACTTC.

The V gene is TRBV9, the J gene TRBJ1-2, with 7 bases lining up with TRBD1. This CDR3 has 18 amino acids. Germline V gene lookup returns CDR1 SGDLS and CDR2 YYNGEE. The trim removed 3 bases at V and 5 bases at J, leaving 19 bases unmatched. The DNA of the CDR3 is TGTGCCAGCAGCGATCCCCTGGCAGGACAGGTTTCAGAGTATGGCTACACCTTC. Translation gives CASSDPLAGQVSEYGYTF.

The chain employs TRBV5-1 and TRBJ1-2; D is uncertain. Germline V gene data show CDR1 as SGHRS and CDR2 as YFSETQ. This CDR3 contains 15 residues. V lost 0 bases and J lost 2, with 11 bases in between. The CDR3 here is CASSLGTGRNYGYTF. In DNA form, the CDR3 reads TGCGCCAGCAGCTTGGGAACGGGTCGGAACTATGGCTACACCTTC. The full variable domain, rest sourced from reference TRBV5-1 and TRBJ1-2, is KAGVTQTPRYLIKTRGQQVTLSCSPISGHRSVSWYQQTPGQGLQFLFEYFSETQRNKGNFPGRFSGRQFSNSRSEMNVSTLELGDSALYLCASSLGTGRNYGYTFGSGTRLTVV.

This chain connects TRBV18 to TRBJ2-7; 8 bases are a match to TRBD1. The germline CDR1 and CDR2 sequences are KGHSH and LQKENI. V shed 5 bases, J shed 4 bases, and the junction held 4 bases outside the gene matches. CDR3 length: 13 residues. The CDR3 loop is CASSTRTGYEQYF. CDR3 in DNA: TGTGCCAGCTCAACAAGGACAGGGTACGAGCAGTACTTC. Together with reference TRBV18 and TRBJ2-7, the CDR3 gives the full variable domain: NAGVMQNPRHLVRRRGQEARLRCSPMKGHSHVYWYRQLPEEGLKFMVYLQKENIIDESGMPKERFSAEFPKEGPSILRIQQVVRGDSAAYFCASSTRTGYEQYFGPGTRLTVT.

The CDR3 is CASSFRDRGTGELFF. The CDR3 nucleotides are TGTGCCAGCAGTTTCCGGGACAGGGGCACCGGGGAGCTGTTTTTT. The chain couples TRBV6-6 to TRBJ2-2; 10 bases fit TRBD1. CDR1 and CDR2 (germline): MNHNY, SVGAGI (reference sequence). The CDR3 is 15 amino acids. V gave up 4 bases and J gave up 4 bases; unmatched junction bases: 3.

V is TRBV6-5 and J is TRBJ2-7; D uncertain. This CDR3 is 15 amino acids long. Per germline, CDR1 MNHEY and CDR2 SVGAGI. Trimming removed 0 bases from V and 2 bases from J, with 11 bases in between. DNA of the CDR3: TGTGCCAGCAGTTACTCGATGGGCAGTCCCTACGAGCAGTACTTC. This gives the protein CASSYSMGSPYEQYF.

This rearrangement joins TRBV6-5 to TRBJ1-1; tentatively, D is TRBD1 (5 bases). This CDR3 spans 13 amino acids. Germline V CDR1 and CDR2: MNHEY, SVGAGI. The CDR3 DNA follows: TGTGCGGTAGCTAGGGGCTGGGACACTGAAGCTTTCTTT. Its protein is CAVARGWDTEAFF.

This rearrangement joins TRBV30 to TRBJ2-3; 14 bases align to TRBD2. This CDR3 comprises 15 residues. Germline V CDR1 and CDR2: GTSNPN, SVGIG (reference sequence). V shed 7 bases and J 0 bases; nucleotides not matched to a gene: 3. The CDR3 nucleotides read TGTGCCTTGGGACTAGCGGGGGACAGCACAGATACGCAGTATTTT. Translating it yields CALGLAGDSTDTQYF.

The chain recombines TRBV27 with TRBJ2-7; 8 bases match TRBD1. The CDR3 runs to 14 residues. Germline V gene lookup returns CDR1 MNHEY and CDR2 SMNVEV (reference sequence). The V and J ends lost 3 bases and 5 bases, in that order; junction bases with no gene match: 6. DNA of the CDR3: TGTGCCAGCAGTTTTTGGACAGGGTGGAACGAGCAGTACTTC. Translating it yields CASSFWTGWNEQYF.

The chain joins TRBV6-5 to TRBJ1-1; D perhaps matches TRBD1 (5 bases). V lost 7 bases and J 5 bases, leaving 17 bases between the germline ends. The CDR3 runs to 14 residues. Germline-derived CDR1 and CDR2 are MNHEY and SVGAGI. CDR3 nucleotide sequence: TGTGCCAGCACTCTTCTGGGGAGGACAACTGAAGCTTTCTTT. Translated, it gives CASTLLGRTTEAFF.

The V and J genes are TRBV20-1 and TRBJ2-3; D remains ambiguous. The CDR3 is 16 residues long. CDR1 is DFQATT, CDR2 SNEGSKA, per germline (reference sequence). V lost 3 bases to trimming and J lost 7 bases, with 23 bases between them. Written as DNA, the CDR3 is TGCAGTGCTAGTTACGGACGGAATTGGAAGAGTTATACGCAGTATTTT. Translation: CSASYGRNWKSYTQYF.

This chain uses TRBV6-4 with TRBJ2-5, with TRBD2 as a possible D gene (5 bases). CDR1 MRHNA and CDR2 SNTAGT come from the germline V gene. Trimming left V 5 bases short and J 0 bases short, with 16 bases between. The CDR3 length is 16 residues. The chain's CDR3 is CASSTIGEVYQETQYF. DNA of the CDR3: TGTGCCAGCAGTACCATCGGGGAAGTGTACCAAGAGACCCAGTACTTC.

The chain couples TRBV5-1 to TRBJ1-1; D is ambiguous. CDR1 is SGHRS and CDR2 is YFSETQ in the germline V gene. V was trimmed by 0 bases and J by 3 bases, leaving 15 bases between them. The CDR3 runs to 16 residues. The CDR3 DNA reads TGCGCCAGCAGCTTGGGCAAACCCCTGAGGCACACTGAAGCTTTCTTT. Its translation: CASSLGKPLRHTEAFF.

The genes are TRBV28 and TRBJ1-1, with D possibly being TRBD1 (5 bases). V gave up 6 bases and J gave up 1 base, with 9 bases separating them. CDR3 size: 13 residues. The V gene's germline CDR1 is MDHEN and CDR2 SYDVKM. CDR3 protein: CASRIQENTEAFF. The CDR3 coding sequence is TGTGCCAGCAGGATACAGGAGAACACTGAAGCTTTCTTT. Full variable domain (remainder filled in from reference TRBV28 and TRBJ1-1): DVKVTQSSRYLVKRTGEKVFLECVQDMDHENMFWYRQDPGLGLRLIYFSYDVKMKEKGDIPEGYSVSREKKERFSLILESASTNQTSMYLCASRIQENTEAFFGQGTRLTVV.

V is TRBV3-1 (or the pseudogene TRBV3-2) and J is TRBJ2-3; D might be TRBD2 (7 bases). The CDR3 consists of 19 residues. Looked up from germline, CDR1 is LGHDT and CDR2 is YNNKEL (reference sequence). V lost 4 bases and J lost 4, with 27 bases in between. The CDR3 DNA reads as TGTGCCAGCAGCCGGGAGGGGAGTGGGGCAGGGGTAAATTCAGATACGCAGTATTTT. It specifies CASSREGSGAGVNSDTQYF.

The count of this clone is one. This rearrangement joins TRBV7-8 to TRBJ2-7; 7 bases line up with TRBD1. Looked up from germline, CDR1 is SGHVS and CDR2 is FQNEAQ. The J segment lost 0 bases and the V segment lost 6 bases, leaving 8 bases of the junction unmatched. The CDR3 spans 15 residues. In DNA, the CDR3 is TGTGCCAGCAGTGGTCAGACAGGGTTCTCCTACGAGCAGTACTTC. This encodes CASSGQTGFSYEQYF.

This clone was seen a handful of times. The chain joins TRBV7-2 to TRBJ1-2; 8 bases align to TRBD1. Germline CDR1 is SGHTA and CDR2 is FQGNSA. The CDR3 runs to 15 residues. V dropped 5 bases and J dropped 3; count of bases not matched to a gene: 8. The CDR3 region is CASSPGTGGYYGYTF. The CDR3 bases are TGTGCCAGCAGCCCGGGGACAGGAGGTTACTATGGCTACACCTTC.

The J gene is TRBJ2-1, the V gene TRBV6-4; maybe TRBD2 (6 bases). V lost 1 base and J 9 bases, leaving 7 bases between the germline ends. CDR1 and CDR2 (germline): MRHNA, SNTAGT. CDR3 size: 12 residues. The CDR3 nucleotides are TGTGCCAGCAGTGACTTGCGGGGTGAGCAGTTCTTC. As protein: CASSDLRGEQFF.

In its sample, this clone was seen once. The chain employs TRBV4-2 and TRBJ1-5; 8 bases match TRBD1. Per germline, CDR1 LGHNA and CDR2 YNFKEQ. Losses at the gene ends were 4 bases for V and 6 bases for J; bases not matched to a gene: 5. This CDR3 has 14 amino acids. This CDR3 is CASSPRTGSQPQHF. The DNA for the CDR3 is TGTGCCAGCAGCCCCCGGACAGGGTCTCAGCCCCAGCATTTT.

The chain has TRBV5-6 and TRBJ2-7; D gene uncertain. CDR1 and CDR2 (germline): SGHDT, YYEEEE. Trimming removed 2 bases from V and 1 base from J, with 1 base in between. CDR3 length: 11 residues. In nucleotides, the CDR3 is TGTGCCAGCAGCTTTTCCTACGAGCAGTACTTC. As protein: CASSFSYEQYF.

This chain links TRBV27 with TRBJ2-5; the match to TRBD2 covers 7 bases. Germline lookup yields CDR1 MNHEY and CDR2 SMNVEV (reference sequence). Germline trimming cut 5 bases from V and 1 base from J; bases unmatched to any gene: 7. The CDR3 sequence is 15 residues long. The DNA of the CDR3 is TGTGCCAGCAGTCTTCAGCGGGGCCGCCAAGAGACCCAGTACTTC. Its protein is CASSLQRGRQETQYF.

The chain carries TRBV28 and TRBJ1-3, with TRBD1 matching 9 bases. The CDR3 contains 15 residues. The V gene's germline CDR1 is MDHEN and CDR2 SYDVKM. The V segment lost 2 bases and the J segment 4 bases; nucleotides outside the gene matches: 3. CDR3 protein: CASSLPGTGGNTIYF. The CDR3, as DNA: TGTGCCAGCAGTTTACCGGGGACAGGGGGAAACACCATATATTTT.

The chain employs TRBV15 and TRBJ2-7, with 8 bases fitting TRBD2. Germline values: CDR1 LNHNV, CDR2 YYDKDF (reference sequence). Trimming removed 3 bases from V and 0 bases from J; junction bases left unmatched: 10. The CDR3 covers 17 residues. The CDR3: CATSSVGAGGYSYEQYF. The CDR3 region has the DNA TGTGCCACCAGCAGCGTCGGGGCGGGGGGATACTCCTACGAGCAGTACTTC.

The V call is TRBV21-1, the J call TRBJ2-7; TRBD1 is the table's D call, not checked against the DNA. TRBV21-1 is deemed a pseudogene. CDR3 size: 16 residues. CDR3 DNA: TGTGCCAGCAGCAAAGAGGGACAGAGGAGCTCCTACGAGCAGTACTTC. Translation: CASSKEGQRSSYEQYF.

V gene TRBV9 combines with J gene TRBJ1-5; D is uncertain. The CDR3 covers 15 residues. Trimming pared 2 bases from V and 3 bases from J, leaving 12 bases between. The V gene's germline CDR1 is SGDLS and CDR2 YYNGEE. CDR3 coding DNA: TGTGCCAGCAGCGTCGACGGACGGGACAATCAGCCCCAGCATTTT. Translating gives CASSVDGRDNQPQHF. Filled out from reference TRBV9 and TRBJ1-5, the complete variable domain reads DSGVTQTPKHLITATGQRVTLRCSPRSGDLSVYWYQQSLDQGLQFLIQYYNGEERAKGNILERFSAQQFPDLHSELNLSSLELGDSALYFCASSVDGRDNQPQHFGDGTRLSIL.

Notes on this clone: Distinct nucleotide sequences in the sample also encode this CDR3. The chain is built from TRBV5-6 and TRBJ2-3, with 11 bases that match TRBD1. The ends lost 3 bases at V and 3 bases at J; junction bases unmatched: 0. The CDR3 extends over 14 amino acids. Germline CDR1 SGHDT, CDR2 YYEEEE. The CDR3: CASSWDRGTDTQYF. As DNA, the CDR3 is TGTGCCAGCAGCTGGGACAGGGGGACAGATACGCAGTATTTT.

This chain uses TRBV18 with TRBJ2-1; D is possibly TRBD1 or TRBD2 (5 bases each). Germline CDR1 reads KGHSH; CDR2 reads LQKENI. The CDR3 spans 16 residues. V lost 2 bases and J 3 bases, leaving 14 bases between the germline ends. CDR3 sequence: CASSPFSAGSYNEQFF. The DNA for the CDR3 is TGTGCCAGCTCACCATTTTCGGCAGGGAGCTACAATGAGCAGTTCTTC.

The genes are TRBV27 and TRBJ1-5; tentative D call: TRBD1 (6 bases). The V gene lost 3 bases and the J gene lost 3 bases, with 9 bases spanning the gap. Per the germline V gene, CDR1 is MNHEY and CDR2 is SMNVEV (reference sequence). The length of the CDR3 is 14 residues. The CDR3 loop reads CASSFSGVNQPQHF. Here the CDR3 DNA reads TGTGCCAGCAGTTTTTCAGGGGTCAATCAGCCCCAGCATTTT.

This chain uses TRBV30 with TRBJ1-1; 8 positions match TRBD1. The CDR3 loop spans 13 amino acids. V gave up 3 bases and J gave up 4 bases; unmatched junction bases: 4. Germline-derived CDR1 and CDR2 are GTSNPN and SVGIG (reference sequence). The CDR3 region is CAWRQGAATEAFF. DNA for the CDR3: TGTGCCTGGAGGCAGGGGGCTGCCACTGAAGCTTTCTTT.

The chain recombines TRBV5-4 with TRBJ2-5; D perhaps matches TRBD2 (5 bases). CDR1 is SGHNT, CDR2 YYREEE, per germline (reference sequence). This CDR3 is built from 13 residues. V lost 4 bases and J lost 4, with 11 bases in between. The CDR3 DNA sequence: TGTGCCAGCAGCGCTAGCTGGGGAGAGACCCAGTACTTC. Translating gives CASSASWGETQYF.